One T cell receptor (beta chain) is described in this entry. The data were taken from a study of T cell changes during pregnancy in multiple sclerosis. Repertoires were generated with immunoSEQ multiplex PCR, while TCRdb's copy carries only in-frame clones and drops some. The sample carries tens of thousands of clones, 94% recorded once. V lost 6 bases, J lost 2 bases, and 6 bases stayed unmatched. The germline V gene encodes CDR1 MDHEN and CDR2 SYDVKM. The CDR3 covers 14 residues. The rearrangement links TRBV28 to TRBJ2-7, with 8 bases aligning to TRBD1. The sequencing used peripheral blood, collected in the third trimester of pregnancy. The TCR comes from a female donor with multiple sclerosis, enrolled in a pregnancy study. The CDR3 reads CASSKGQGTYEQYF. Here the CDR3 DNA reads TGTGCCAGCAGCAAAGGACAGGGAACCTACGAGCAGTACTTC.